This passage covers 20 T cell receptor beta chains from one sample sequenced in a study of CD8 T cells in ankylosing spondylitis. Study findings and constraints: Within ankylosing spondylitis blood, a TCR beta motif made up of eight or nine highly homologous variants appeared to be characteristic.

Their antigens are not known. TCRdb analysed the 5' RACE reads with MiXCR anew, one entry per CDR3 protein. The sample includes hundreds of thousands of distinct CDR3 sequences, 12% of them seen just once. Sequenced material: blood, either unsorted or a sorted T cell fraction (not recorded which). These receptor sequences come from a male donor with ankylosing spondylitis.

The rearrangement uses TRBV5-1 and TRBJ2-3, with 9 bases that match TRBD1. Germline trimming cut 0 bases from V and 2 bases from J; bases unmatched to any gene: 4. The CDR3 loop spans 16 amino acids. From germline, CDR1 is SGHRS and CDR2 YFSETQ. The CDR3 DNA sequence: TGCGCCAGCAGCTTGGAGGGGACAGGGACCACAGATACGCAGTATTTT. Translation gives CASSLEGTGTTDTQYF.

The chain links TRBV28 to TRBJ1-1, with 7 bases aligning to TRBD1. The trim removed 5 bases at V and 6 bases at J, leaving 3 bases unmatched. The length of the CDR3 is 12 residues. Germline V gene sequence: CDR1 MDHEN, CDR2 SYDVKM. The CDR3 bases are TGTGCCAGCAGTACCGGACAGGCTGAAGCTTTCTTT. Translated, it gives CASSTGQAEAFF.

This clonotype has only a few counts. Because the CDR3's place on the DNA is in doubt, the DNA is left out and the CDR3 is given as listed by TCRdb. The chain links TRBV6-2 or TRBV6-3 to TRBJ2-3; whether TRBD2, the table's D call, matches the DNA was not checked. Germline values: CDR1 MNHEY, CDR2 SVGEGT. From its first to its last residue, the CDR3 has 17 amino acids. CDR3 amino acids: CASSYIGTTSVPDTQYF.

The chain combines TRBV20-1 with TRBJ2-7; 7 bases agree with TRBD1. The CDR3 covers 12 residues. Germline assignment: CDR1 DFQATT and CDR2 SNEGSKA (reference sequence). V lost 6 bases and J lost 3; bases outside the gene matches: 5. Here the CDR3 reads CSAGQEIYEQYF. CDR3 nucleotide sequence: TGCAGTGCCGGACAGGAGATCTACGAGCAGTACTTC.

This clonotype has only a few counts. This chain's CDR3 is CASSQDSRFNYGYTF. Written as DNA, the CDR3 is TGCGCCAGCAGCCAAGATTCCAGGTTCAACTATGGCTACACCTTC. This sequence joins TRBV4-3 and TRBJ1-2, with D unresolved. CDR1 is LGHNA and CDR2 is YSLEER in the germline V gene. The V and J ends lost 0 bases and 2 bases respectively, with 10 bases between them. The CDR3 has 15 residues.

This clonotype has a handful of counts. V is TRBV27 and J is TRBJ2-5; possibly TRBD1 for D (6 bases). CDR3 length: 16 amino acids. Trimming left V 2 bases short and J 0 bases short, with 13 bases between. Looked up from germline, CDR1 is MNHEY and CDR2 is SMNVEV (reference sequence). The CDR3 sequence: CASSLVPQGYQETQYF. CDR3 DNA sequence: TGTGCCAGCAGTTTAGTACCCCAGGGGTACCAAGAGACCCAGTACTTC.

This clonotype has a handful of counts. The rearrangement joins TRBV28 to TRBJ2-7; D is ambiguous. Germline V gene lookup returns CDR1 MDHEN and CDR2 SYDVKM. CDR3 length: 14 amino acids. The V gene lost 0 bases and the J gene lost 0 bases, with 6 bases spanning the gap. The CDR3 protein is CASSLWAASYEQYF. The CDR3 DNA sequence: TGTGCCAGCAGTTTATGGGCGGCCTCCTACGAGCAGTACTTC.

This clonotype has a count of ten or more. This chain uses TRBV7-2 with TRBJ1-2; 7 bases agree with TRBD1. The length of the CDR3 is 13 residues. Germline V gene lookup returns CDR1 SGHTA and CDR2 FQGNSA. Losses at the gene ends were 5 bases for V and 8 bases for J; bases not matched to a gene: 8. The CDR3, as DNA: TGTGCCAGCAGCGAGGGACAGCTGATCGGCTACACCTTC. Its protein product is CASSEGQLIGYTF. The full variable domain, rest sourced from reference TRBV7-2 and TRBJ1-2, is GAGVSQSPSNKVTEKGKDVELRCDPISGHTALYWYRQSLGQGLEFLIYFQGNSAPDKSGLPSDRFSAERTGGSVSTLTIQRTQQEDSAVYLCASSEGQLIGYTFGSGTRLTVV.

In its sample, this clonotype was seen many times. V and J are TRBV6-5 and TRBJ2-5, with 14 positions matching TRBD2. Germline V lookup: CDR1 MNHEY, CDR2 SVGAGI. After removal of 7 bases from V and 5 bases from J, the junction contained 3 bases not matched to a gene. This CDR3 is 14 amino acids long. CDR3 DNA: TGTGCCAGCAAGACTAGCGGGGGGGCCGAGACCCAGTACTTC. This translates into CASKTSGGAETQYF.

This clonotype was found many times. This rearrangement joins TRBV12-3 or TRBV12-4 to TRBJ2-7, with D possibly TRBD2 on 6 matching bases. The CDR3 totals 16 residues. V was cut by 1 base and J by 0 bases, with 13 bases left in between. This CDR3 is CASSLGPSVSSYEQYF. The DNA for the CDR3 is TGTGCCAGCAGTTTAGGTCCTAGCGTGAGCTCCTACGAGCAGTACTTC.

This clonotype was counted a few times. The chain combines TRBV6-1 with TRBJ1-2, with D unresolved. Germline V gene data show CDR1 as MNHNS and CDR2 as SASEGT. This CDR3 region has 14 residues. V lost 8 bases to trimming and J lost 1 base, with 14 bases between them. The CDR3 DNA reads TGTGCCAGCGAGTATGGATCACGTAACTATGGCTACACCTTC. It translates to CASEYGSRNYGYTF.

This clonotype was recorded a few times. The V gene is TRBV20-1, the J gene TRBJ2-7; weak D call: TRBD2 (6 bases). The CDR3 spans 15 residues. V lost 6 bases to trimming and J lost 2 bases, with 20 bases between them. Germline V gene data show CDR1 as DFQATT and CDR2 as SNEGSKA (reference sequence). This chain's CDR3 is CSAIAGNKGPYEQYF. As DNA, the CDR3 is TGCAGTGCAATCGCGGGAAACAAGGGCCCCTACGAGCAGTACTTC.

In the case of this clonotype: A junction boundary mismatches the germline segment, possibly from a read error. The V and J genes are TRBV7-9 and TRBJ2-4; no reliable D call. Germline CDR1 reads SEHNR; CDR2 reads FQNEAQ (reference sequence). This CDR3 region has 8 residues. The CDR3 loop reads CASSLEAF. The CDR3 DNA reads TGTGCCAGCAGCTTAGAGGCCTTC.

This clonotype was detected a few times. The chain combines TRBV12-3 or TRBV12-4 with TRBJ1-6; maybe TRBD1 (5 bases). V was trimmed by 2 bases and J by 9 bases, leaving 14 bases between them. The CDR3 spans 15 residues. CDR3 in DNA: TGTGCCAGCAGTTTAAGAGGCCCGAGGGGTTCACCCCTCCACTTT. The encoded protein is CASSLRGPRGSPLHF.

The table lists this clonotype with many counts. The chain has TRBV27 and TRBJ2-1, with a tentative D call TRBD1 (6 bases). This CDR3 region has 16 residues. V was trimmed by 3 bases and J by 0 bases, leaving 12 bases between them. From germline, CDR1 is MNHEY and CDR2 SMNVEV (reference sequence). In DNA, the CDR3 is TGTGCCAGCAGTTTGAGGGGGAGCACCTCCTACAATGAGCAGTTCTTC. The encoded protein is CASSLRGSTSYNEQFF.

This clonotype was counted a few times. This chain joins TRBV18 and TRBJ1-1; D not resolved. CDR3 length equals 14 residues. Germline V gene data show CDR1 as KGHSH and CDR2 as LQKENI. V lost 0 bases and J 1 base, leaving 6 bases between the germline ends. CDR3 region: CASSPPSGNTEAFF. The CDR3 bases are TGTGCCAGCTCACCACCGAGCGGGAACACTGAAGCTTTCTTT. Full variable domain (remainder filled in from reference TRBV18 and TRBJ1-1): NAGVMQNPRHLVRRRGQEARLRCSPMKGHSHVYWYRQLPEEGLKFMVYLQKENIIDESGMPKERFSAEFPKEGPSILRIQQVVRGDSAAYFCASSPPSGNTEAFFGQGTRLTVV.

The rearrangement uses TRBV6-6 and TRBJ2-7; perhaps TRBD1 as D (5 bases). The CDR3 is 12 amino acids. Germline V lookup: CDR1 MNHNY, CDR2 SVGAGI (reference sequence). V was clipped by 6 bases and J by 3 bases, with 9 bases between them. CDR3 amino acids: CASRRQNYEQYF. The CDR3 DNA reads TGTGCCAGCAGGCGACAGAACTACGAGCAGTACTTC.

The chain employs TRBV9 and TRBJ2-5; 7 nucleotides match TRBD2. The ends lost 4 bases at V and 2 bases at J; junction bases unmatched: 5. The CDR3 contains 14 residues. CDR1 and CDR2 (germline): SGDLS, YYNGEE. CDR3 region: CASSSGLLQETQYF. The CDR3 DNA sequence: TGTGCCAGCAGCTCGGGACTACTTCAAGAGACCCAGTACTTC.

V is TRBV7-6 and J is TRBJ2-1; D not resolved. Germline CDR1 is SGHVS and CDR2 is FNYEAQ. The CDR3 is 13 amino acids. Deletions cut 1 base from V and 11 bases from J, with 12 bases between. The CDR3 region has the DNA TGTGCCAGCAGCTTAGAGGCAGTAGGAAAGCAGTTCTTC. Its translation: CASSLEAVGKQFF.

The V and J genes are TRBV7-3 and TRBJ2-1; D remains unclear. The CDR3 runs to 15 residues. CDR1 and CDR2 from the germline V gene are SGHTA and FQGTGA. V was shortened by 5 bases and J by 0 bases, with 11 bases between the two germline ends. CDR3 in DNA: TGTGCCAGCAGCCCCCAGATAAGCTCCTACAATGAGCAGTTCTTC. Amino acids: CASSPQISSYNEQFF. Variable domain in full (rest from reference TRBV7-3 and TRBJ2-1): GAGVSQTPSNKVTEKGKYVELRCDPISGHTALYWYRQSLGQGPEFLIYFQGTGAADDSGLPNDRFFAVRPEGSVSTLKIQRTERGDSAVYLCASSPQISSYNEQFFGPGTRLTVL.